Included here is one T cell receptor beta chain sequence, with context. Its antigen is not identified. This entry is derived from a study of cytomegalovirus exposure and HLA in healthy donors. Study results and caveats: Being productive about 87% or about 30% of the time was typical of most TCR beta V segments in an earlier analysis. Most likely, a cluster of highly shared sequence variants arose as a sequencing artifact.

A multiplex PCR was run with 60 Vbeta primers and 13 Jbeta primers. Sequencing was performed with immunoSEQ multiplex PCR; in TCRdb, only in-frame clones are kept and a portion is missing. The table shows approximately 80,000 clones, with approximately 75% occurring only once. Sequencing input: PBMCs. The receptor's source is a man between 60 and 75 years old in good health and CMV-seronegative.

CDR3 protein: CASSLTDSGNTIYF. CDR3 in DNA: TGTGCCAGCAGCCTGACGGACAGCGGAAACACCATATATTTT. The genes are TRBV5-6 and TRBJ1-3, with D possibly matching TRBD1 (6 bases). Germline-derived CDR1 and CDR2 are SGHDT and YYEEEE. Trimming left V 4 bases short and J 4 bases short, with 12 bases between. The CDR3 has 14 residues. Variable domain in full (rest from reference TRBV5-6 and TRBJ1-3): DAGVTQSPTHLIKTRGQQVTLRCSPKSGHDTVSWYQQALGQGPQFIFQYYEEEERQRGNFPDRFSGHQFPNYSSELNVNALLLGDSALYLCASSLTDSGNTIYFGEGSWLTVV.